A single sample gave rise to the 14 T cell receptor beta chains below, sequenced in a study of blood T cell repertoires in COVID-19. Some clones are missing from TCRdb's copy, which holds only in-frame ones; the method was immunoSEQ multiplex PCR. The sample shows about 190,000 clones, around nine tenths of them seen only once. Sample: peripheral blood. The source of these receptors is a middle-aged woman who had recovered from COVID-19.

The chain employs TRBV28 and TRBJ1-6; 7 bases are shared with TRBD1. CDR1 MDHEN and CDR2 SYDVKM come from the germline V gene. J was trimmed by 4 bases and V by 5 bases; bases with no gene match: 11. The CDR3 is 17 amino acids. This CDR3 is CASSPPRTGGYNSPLHF. Written as DNA, the CDR3 is TGTGCCAGCAGTCCCCCGAGGACAGGAGGATATAATTCACCCCTCCACTTT.

This chain uses TRBV6-5 with TRBJ2-7; a weak D match, TRBD1 (5 bases). V was pared by 6 bases and J by 5 bases, with 20 bases between. Germline V CDR1 and CDR2: MNHEY, SVGAGI. The CDR3 length is 15 residues. The DNA for the CDR3 is TGTGCCAGCAGCCAAACTATCCAGGGATTGAACGAGCAGTACTTC. Protein: CASSQTIQGLNEQYF.

As to this clone: This CDR3 is also generated by other DNA sequences in the sample. V usage is TRBV18 and J usage is TRBJ2-1, with 11 bases identical to TRBD2. With V trimmed by 3 bases and J by 4 bases, 5 bases remained unmatched. The CDR3 contains 16 residues. Germline-derived CDR1 and CDR2 are KGHSH and LQKENI. CDR3 protein: CASSPPGTSGYNEQFF. CDR3 sequence (DNA): TGTGCCAGCTCACCCCCCGGGACTAGCGGTTACAATGAGCAGTTCTTC.

CDR3 protein: CASSSSLGEETQYF. The CDR3 coding sequence is TGTGCCAGCAGCAGCTCGTTAGGAGAAGAGACCCAGTACTTC. This chain uses TRBV21-1 with TRBJ2-5; TRBD2 is the table's D call and was not checked against the DNA. TRBV21-1 is recorded as a pseudogene. This CDR3 spans 14 amino acids.

In its sample, this clone was seen once. The chain couples TRBV3-1 (or the pseudogene TRBV3-2) to TRBJ2-2, with 10 bases fitting TRBD2. The V gene end was trimmed by 2 bases and the J gene end by 8 bases; junction bases not matched to a gene: 5. Germline V gives CDR1 LGHDT, CDR2 YNNKEL (reference sequence). The CDR3 has 15 amino acids. The CDR3 nucleotides read TGTGCCAGCAGCCAAATCGGGACTAGCGTGGGGGAGCTGTTTTTT. This sequence encodes CASSQIGTSVGELFF.

This chain uses TRBV5-4 with TRBJ2-7, with D possibly being TRBD1 (5 bases). The CDR3 totals 15 residues. CDR1 is SGHNT and CDR2 is YYREEE in the germline V gene (reference sequence). With 0 bases removed from V and 4 bases from J, the gap between germline ends came to 14 bases. The CDR3 protein is CASSLDSLDRYEQYF. DNA of the CDR3: TGTGCCAGCAGCTTGGACAGTCTAGACAGATACGAGCAGTACTTC.

The chain has TRBV29-1 and TRBJ1-5; TRBD1 might be the D (6 bases). There are 13 residues in the CDR3. The V end was cut by 6 bases, the J end by 3 bases, with 12 bases between. CDR1 and CDR2 from the germline V gene are SQVTM and ANQGSEA. This CDR3 is CSVTQGFNQPQHF. The CDR3 nucleotides read TGCAGCGTCACACAGGGATTCAATCAGCCCCAGCATTTT.

J is TRBJ1-5 and V is TRBV18; 8 positions match TRBD1. V shed 6 bases, J shed 0 bases, and the junction held 4 bases outside the gene matches. There are 15 residues in the CDR3. From germline, CDR1 is KGHSH and CDR2 LQKENI. CDR3 region: CASSRGQDSNQPQHF. As DNA, the CDR3 is TGTGCCAGCTCTCGGGGACAGGATAGCAATCAGCCCCAGCATTTT.

This clone was recorded once. The rearrangement joins TRBV7-6 to TRBJ2-7; tentatively, D is TRBD1 (5 bases). V gave up 0 bases and J gave up 4 bases, with 7 bases separating them. The germline CDR1 and CDR2 sequences are SGHVS and FNYEAQ. This CDR3 region has 13 residues. The CDR3, as DNA: TGTGCCAGCAGCTTAGCGCAGGGATACGAGCAGTACTTC. It yields the protein CASSLAQGYEQYF.

This chain joins TRBV27 and TRBJ2-7; a possible D gene is TRBD1 (5 bases). Trimming took off 2 bases at V and 2 bases at J, with 16 bases between the two ends. The CDR3 loop spans 16 amino acids. The germline V gene encodes CDR1 MNHEY and CDR2 SMNVEV (reference sequence). The CDR3 bases are TGTGCCAGCAGTTTACGTCCTGCCCAAGGGGCCTACGAGCAGTACTTC. It specifies CASSLRPAQGAYEQYF.

The CDR3 here is CASSPQGGSQPQHF. The CDR3 coding sequence is TGTGCCAGCAGCCCCCAGGGGGGCTCTCAGCCCCAGCATTTT. This chain joins TRBV9 and TRBJ1-5, with 7 bases that match TRBD1. The CDR3 spans 14 residues. Germline V CDR1 and CDR2: SGDLS, YYNGEE. Germline trimming cut 4 bases from V and 6 bases from J; bases unmatched to any gene: 7.

This chain links TRBV6-6 with TRBJ2-7; a possible D gene is TRBD1 (6 bases). V was clipped by 2 bases and J by 2 bases, with 13 bases between them. The CDR3 is made up of 15 amino acids. Germline lookup yields CDR1 MNHNY and CDR2 SVGAGI (reference sequence). The CDR3 reads CASSYGSGATYEQYF. DNA for the CDR3: TGTGCCAGCAGTTACGGATCAGGGGCCACCTACGAGCAGTACTTC.

This clone appeared once. The rearrangement uses TRBV30 and TRBJ2-7; possible D gene TRBD1, 6 bases. V was trimmed by 1 base and J by 0 bases, leaving 10 bases between them. CDR3 length: 14 amino acids. CDR1 GTSNPN and CDR2 SVGIG come from the germline V gene (reference sequence). The CDR3 bases are TGTGCCTGGAGTGCGACAGGATCCTCCTACGAGCAGTACTTC. As protein: CAWSATGSSYEQYF. Full variable domain (outside the CDR3, taken from reference TRBV30 and TRBJ2-7): SQTIHQWPATLVQPVGSPLSLECTVEGTSNPNLYWYRQAAGRGLQLLFYSVGIGQISSEVPQNLSASRPQDRQFILSSKKLLLSDSGFYLCAWSATGSSYEQYFGPGTRLTVT.

The chain joins TRBV2 to TRBJ1-2; 9 bases align to TRBD1. Per the germline V gene, CDR1 is SNHLY and CDR2 is FYNNEI. The trim removed 4 bases at V and 5 bases at J, leaving 5 bases unmatched. The CDR3 spans 14 residues. Here the CDR3 reads CASSVEGQGYGYTF. CDR3 DNA: TGTGCCAGCAGTGTGGAGGGACAGGGTTATGGCTACACCTTC.